Listed here are 17 T cell receptor beta chains from one sample, sequenced in a study of blood T cell repertoires in COVID-19. The method was immunoSEQ multiplex PCR; TCRdb's version includes in-frame clones alone and lacks a portion of them. The sample consists of approximately 150,000 clones, approximately 81% of them appearing once. Sequencing was carried out using PBMCs or T cells enriched from blood (not recorded which). All receptors come from a man aged 60 to 69 who had recovered from COVID-19.

The chain carries TRBV5-1 and TRBJ2-7; 8 bases fit TRBD1. This CDR3 comprises 12 residues. Germline V gene data show CDR1 as SGHRS and CDR2 as YFSETQ. With V trimmed by 5 bases and J by 5 bases, 3 bases remained unmatched. The CDR3 spells CASRLQGDEQYF. The DNA for the CDR3 is TGCGCCAGCAGGCTACAGGGGGACGAGCAGTACTTC.

This chain connects TRBV9 to TRBJ2-7, with 13 bases that match TRBD2. The CDR3 runs to 17 residues. The J segment lost 7 bases and the V segment lost 4 bases, leaving 14 bases of the junction unmatched. Per the germline V gene, CDR1 is SGDLS and CDR2 is YYNGEE. The CDR3 region has the DNA TGTGCCAGCAGCCCAGGGACTAGCGGGGCCCTTTTGGAGGAGCAGTACTTC. Its protein product is CASSPGTSGALLEEQYF.

The chain recombines TRBV3-1 (or the pseudogene TRBV3-2) with TRBJ1-4; no reliable D call. The CDR3 contains 13 residues. V was pared by 5 bases and J by 8 bases, with 12 bases between. Looked up from germline, CDR1 is LGHDT and CDR2 is YNNKEL (reference sequence). The CDR3 spells CASSEARVEKLFF. CDR3 in DNA: TGTGCCAGCAGCGAAGCCCGGGTCGAAAAACTGTTTTTT.

The chain recombines TRBV10-3 with TRBJ2-1; 8 bases fit TRBD2. Germline CDR1 is ENHRY and CDR2 is SYGVKD. V shed 10 bases, J shed 9 bases, and the junction held 11 bases outside the gene matches. The CDR3 sequence is 13 residues long. CDR3 protein: CATMGLGRSEQFF. CDR3 DNA: TGTGCCACTATGGGACTAGGTAGGAGTGAGCAGTTCTTC.

V is TRBV10-3 and J is TRBJ1-5; D remains ambiguous. V was cut by 4 bases and J by 5 bases, with 9 bases left in between. This CDR3 comprises 13 residues. CDR1 and CDR2 (germline): ENHRY, SYGVKD. This CDR3 is CAISGGIDQPQHF. CDR3 DNA sequence: TGTGCCATCAGTGGAGGGATCGATCAGCCCCAGCATTTT.

V is TRBV27 and J is TRBJ2-7; perhaps TRBD2 as D (6 bases). CDR1 and CDR2 from the germline V gene are MNHEY and SMNVEV (reference sequence). With 8 bases removed from V and 3 bases from J, the gap between germline ends came to 11 bases. The CDR3 runs to 12 residues. The CDR3 DNA reads TGTGCCAGCCGGGGGAACCTCTACGAGCAGTACTTC. Protein product: CASRGNLYEQYF.

The CDR3 spells CASSHGTLQETQYF. The CDR3 coding sequence is TGTGCCAGCAGCCATGGGACACTTCAAGAGACCCAGTACTTC. This chain links TRBV5-4 with TRBJ2-5; possible D gene TRBD1, 6 bases. Per germline, CDR1 SGHNT and CDR2 YYREEE (reference sequence). V lost 4 bases and J 2 bases, leaving 12 bases between the germline ends. CDR3 length: 14 amino acids.

The chain recombines TRBV27 with TRBJ1-1; the match to TRBD1 covers 8 bases. The J segment lost 2 bases and the V segment lost 5 bases, leaving 13 bases of the junction unmatched. Germline CDR1 MNHEY, CDR2 SMNVEV (reference sequence). The CDR3 covers 17 residues. The CDR3 DNA reads TGTGCCAGCAGTCGACAAGGACAGGGAAACCCTAACACTGAAGCTTTCTTT. This gives the protein CASSRQGQGNPNTEAFF.

This chain joins TRBV5-4 and TRBJ2-5; a possible D gene is TRBD2 (5 bases). Germline values: CDR1 SGHNT, CDR2 YYREEE (reference sequence). Trimming cost V 1 base and J 4 bases, with 11 bases left between them. The CDR3 loop spans 14 amino acids. CDR3 protein: CASSLLMRAETQYF. CDR3 DNA sequence: TGTGCCAGCAGCTTGCTTATGCGGGCAGAGACCCAGTACTTC.

Worth noting for this clone: Other DNA sequences in the same sample also yield this CDR3. The chain has TRBV28 and TRBJ2-7; D is perhaps TRBD1 (5 bases). This CDR3 is 13 amino acids long. V shed 2 bases and J shed 2 bases, with 7 bases lying between them. Germline-derived CDR1 and CDR2 are MDHEN and SYDVKM. The CDR3 reads CASSLDRTYEQYF. The CDR3 nucleotides are TGTGCCAGCAGTTTAGACAGAACCTACGAGCAGTACTTC.

This CDR3 is CASSFTTGQYF. The CDR3 bases are TGTGCCAGCAGTTTTACCACGGGGCAGTACTTC. The chain is built from TRBV28 and TRBJ2-7; D is unclear. Per the germline V gene, CDR1 is MDHEN and CDR2 is SYDVKM. Trimming removed 3 bases from V and 9 bases from J, with 9 bases in between. This CDR3 contains 11 residues.

This rearrangement joins TRBV4-2 to TRBJ2-1; possible D gene TRBD1, 5 bases. The germline gives CDR1 LGHNA, CDR2 YNFKEQ. V shed 0 bases and J shed 10 bases, with 19 bases lying between them. The CDR3 loop spans 16 amino acids. CDR3 sequence: CASSQDMKGPVLEQFF. CDR3 nucleotide sequence: TGTGCCAGCAGCCAAGATATGAAGGGGCCGGTCTTAGAGCAGTTCTTC.

The chain combines TRBV10-3 with TRBJ2-1; no clear D gene. The CDR3 runs to 11 residues. CDR1 and CDR2 from the germline V gene are ENHRY and SYGVKD. The ends were cut back, 4 bases at V and 8 bases at J, with 6 bases in the middle. CDR3 region: CAISAGYEQFF. CDR3 sequence (DNA): TGTGCCATCAGTGCGGGTTATGAGCAGTTCTTC.

The chain couples TRBV30 to TRBJ1-3, with TRBD1 as a possible D gene (5 bases). Germline V gene data show CDR1 as GTSNPN and CDR2 as SVGIG (reference sequence). The CDR3 is made up of 15 amino acids. The V gene lost 5 bases and the J gene lost 2 bases, with 16 bases spanning the gap. The CDR3 is CAWEMGGVAGNTIYF. As DNA, the CDR3 is TGTGCCTGGGAAATGGGGGGAGTCGCTGGAAACACCATATATTTT.

The V and J genes are TRBV15 and TRBJ2-1; TRBD2 might be the D (6 bases). The germline V and J ends were trimmed by 0 bases and 3 bases, with 18 bases remaining between them. Germline V gene data show CDR1 as LNHNV and CDR2 as YYDKDF (reference sequence). This CDR3 contains 18 residues. This chain's CDR3 is CATSRDRFGGRNYNEQFF. CDR3 bases: TGTGCCACCAGCAGAGATCGGTTTGGTGGGAGGAACTACAATGAGCAGTTCTTC. Together with reference TRBV15 and TRBJ2-1, the CDR3 gives the full variable domain: DAMVIQNPRYQVTQFGKPVTLSCSQTLNHNVMYWYQQKSSQAPKLLFHYYDKDFNNEADTPDNFQSRRPNTSFCFLDIRSPGLGDTAMYLCATSRDRFGGRNYNEQFFGPGTRLTVL.

The chain combines TRBV28 with TRBJ1-5, with 7 bases that match TRBD1. Trimming at V came to 5 bases and at J to 7 bases, leaving 8 bases not matched to a gene. Germline-derived CDR1 and CDR2 are MDHEN and SYDVKM. The CDR3 is 14 amino acids. CDR3 region: CASSPIDRAQPQHF. CDR3 bases: TGTGCCAGCAGTCCCATCGACAGGGCCCAGCCCCAGCATTTT.

The chain carries TRBV6-1 and TRBJ1-2; no reliable D call. Germline loops: CDR1 MNHNS, CDR2 SASEGT. The CDR3 consists of 13 residues. Between the trimmed V and J ends, which lost 1 base and 3 bases, there was a span of 6 bases. The CDR3 DNA is TGTGCCAGCAGTGAAGTCAGTGACTATGGCTACACCTTC. As protein: CASSEVSDYGYTF.